The 11 T cell receptor beta chains below were found in one sample sequenced in a study of blood T cell repertoires in COVID-19. Measured with immunoSEQ multiplex PCR; TCRdb has only the in-frame clones, and not every one. The repertoire holds some 200,000 clones, with over 75% as singletons. Sample: peripheral blood. The source is a man aged 45-60 years with acute or convalescent COVID-19.

The V and J genes are TRBV6-2 or TRBV6-3 and TRBJ1-1; D uncertain. Germline CDR1 is MNHEY and CDR2 is SVGEGT. This CDR3 has 15 amino acids. V was pared by 6 bases and J by 0 bases, with 14 bases between. In nucleotides, the CDR3 is TGTGCCAGCAGCCTATTACAGAAATTGAACACTGAAGCTTTCTTT. This gives the protein CASSLLQKLNTEAFF.

The chain uses TRBV27 and TRBJ2-7; unclear D gene. The CDR3 length is 15 residues. Germline CDR1 is MNHEY and CDR2 is SMNVEV (reference sequence). V lost 4 bases to trimming and J lost 0 bases, with 13 bases between them. The CDR3 region is CASSSISSSSYEQYF. CDR3 DNA sequence: TGTGCCAGCAGTTCTATTAGCTCGAGCTCCTACGAGCAGTACTTC.

The chain recombines TRBV27 with TRBJ1-5; D remains ambiguous. The CDR3 spans 13 residues. Germline V lookup: CDR1 MNHEY, CDR2 SMNVEV (reference sequence). V lost 2 bases and J lost 8, with 10 bases in between. The CDR3 DNA follows: TGTGCCAGCAGTTTAGGAGGGTTTGAGCCCCAGCATTTT. Its protein is CASSLGGFEPQHF.

This chain joins TRBV19 and TRBJ1-5; D not certain. CDR1 is LNHDA and CDR2 is SQIVND in the germline V gene (reference sequence). Deletions cut 7 bases from V and 0 bases from J, with 16 bases between. This CDR3 spans 16 amino acids. The CDR3 region is CASTMAAVNSNQPQHF. In DNA form, the CDR3 reads TGTGCCAGTACCATGGCGGCAGTCAATAGCAATCAGCCCCAGCATTTT.

The CDR3 is CASSGYWDAGGSEQYF. CDR3 sequence (DNA): TGTGCCAGCAGTGGGTACTGGGACGCAGGGGGGTCCGAGCAGTACTTC. This rearrangement joins TRBV28 to TRBJ2-7; TRBD1 is a possible D gene (7 bases). V was shortened by 5 bases and J by 6 bases, with 23 bases between the two germline ends. In germline, CDR1 is MDHEN, CDR2 SYDVKM. This CDR3 has 16 residues.

This chain links TRBV19 with TRBJ1-5, with 9 bases lining up with TRBD1. Germline assignment: CDR1 LNHDA and CDR2 SQIVND (reference sequence). This CDR3 contains 16 residues. V gave up 3 bases and J gave up 4 bases; unmatched junction bases: 7. CDR3 residues: CASSILGQGLNQPQHF. In DNA, the CDR3 is TGTGCCAGTAGTATCCTAGGACAGGGGCTGAATCAGCCCCAGCATTTT.

The V gene is TRBV9, the J gene TRBJ2-1, with D hard to call. The ends were cut back, 0 bases at V and 0 bases at J, with 7 bases in the middle. The CDR3 has 15 amino acids. The germline V gene has CDR1 SGDLS and CDR2 YYNGEE. The CDR3 sequence: CASSVGHSSYNEQFF. The CDR3 nucleotides are TGTGCCAGCAGCGTAGGACATAGCTCCTACAATGAGCAGTTCTTC. The full variable domain, with the rest looked up from reference TRBV9 and TRBJ2-1, is DSGVTQTPKHLITATGQRVTLRCSPRSGDLSVYWYQQSLDQGLQFLIQYYNGEERAKGNILERFSAQQFPDLHSELNLSSLELGDSALYFCASSVGHSSYNEQFFGPGTRLTVL.

The chain couples TRBV19 to TRBJ2-3; no clear D. Trimming shortened V by 4 bases and J by 6 bases, and 23 bases separated the two germline ends. This CDR3 contains 17 residues. Germline CDR1 reads LNHDA; CDR2 reads SQIVND (reference sequence). CDR3 coding DNA: TGTGCCAGTAGTACAGACTTAGTATCCCGGTATTCGGATACGCAGTATTTT. Translated, it gives CASSTDLVSRYSDTQYF.

This chain uses TRBV9 with TRBJ2-2; 7 bases fit TRBD2. Germline V gene lookup returns CDR1 SGDLS and CDR2 YYNGEE. CDR3 length: 15 residues. V lost 1 base and J lost 5; bases outside the gene matches: 5. The CDR3 here is CASSVSGTPTGELFF. CDR3 DNA sequence: TGTGCCAGCAGCGTAAGCGGGACCCCTACCGGGGAGCTGTTTTTT. Based on the CDR3 plus reference TRBV9 and TRBJ2-2, the full variable domain is DSGVTQTPKHLITATGQRVTLRCSPRSGDLSVYWYQQSLDQGLQFLIQYYNGEERAKGNILERFSAQQFPDLHSELNLSSLELGDSALYFCASSVSGTPTGELFFGEGSRLTVL.

The J gene is TRBJ1-2, the V gene TRBV6-5; weak D call: TRBD1 (6 bases). Deletions cut 0 bases from V and 7 bases from J, with 12 bases between. The CDR3 covers 14 residues. The germline CDR1 and CDR2 sequences are MNHEY and SVGAGI. The CDR3 sequence is CASSYSAGAGGYTF. The CDR3 DNA is TGTGCCAGCAGTTACTCAGCAGGGGCGGGTGGCTACACCTTC.

This chain uses TRBV6-5 with TRBJ2-2, with 8 nucleotides matching TRBD1. Germline V gene sequence: CDR1 MNHEY, CDR2 SVGAGI. The CDR3 sequence is 15 residues long. The V gene end was trimmed by 10 bases and the J gene end by 6 bases; junction bases not matched to a gene: 13. CDR3 protein: CATGRNRGSSGELFF. In nucleotides, the CDR3 is TGTGCCACAGGGAGGAACAGGGGGAGTTCCGGGGAGCTGTTTTTT.